The next 15 T cell receptor beta chains were all read from a single sample in a study of cytomegalovirus exposure and HLA in healthy donors. 13 Jbeta primers and 60 Vbeta primers were used for the PCR. Using immunoSEQ multiplex PCR, the repertoire was profiled, and TCRdb retains in-frame clones only, with some absent. The sample totals 55,000 to 70,000 clones. Sequencing was performed on PBMCs. The origin of the receptors is a female donor in good health and CMV-seropositive.

This chain connects TRBV4-3 to TRBJ2-1, with a weak D call TRBD1 (7 bases). Trimming removed 3 bases from V and 3 bases from J, with 21 bases in between. Germline CDR1 is LGHNA and CDR2 is YSLEER. This CDR3 contains 18 residues. The CDR3 DNA reads TGCGCCAGCAGCCATTCCCTAGGGGGGCAGGGGGGCTACAATGAGCAGTTCTTC. Amino acid sequence: CASSHSLGGQGGYNEQFF.

CDR3 region: CASTPPEGRGESEQYF. CDR3 DNA sequence: TGTGCCAGCACCCCCCCCGAGGGCAGGGGAGAGAGCGAGCAGTACTTC. The rearrangement joins TRBV28 to TRBJ2-7, with D perhaps matching TRBD1 (6 bases). Germline assignment: CDR1 MDHEN and CDR2 SYDVKM. Trimming removed 7 bases from V and 6 bases from J, with 25 bases in between. The CDR3 contains 16 residues.

The chain is built from TRBV6-1 and TRBJ1-2; the D is unclear. Looked up from germline, CDR1 is MNHNS and CDR2 is SASEGT. This CDR3 region has 12 residues. Trimming took off 10 bases at V and 8 bases at J, with 17 bases between the two ends. The CDR3 DNA sequence: TGTGCCACCCAGTATGAGGTCGGCGGCTACACCTTC. It codes for CATQYEVGGYTF.

The V call is TRBV6-1, the J call TRBJ2-6; TRBD2 might be the D (5 bases). V lost 4 bases to trimming and J lost 1 base, with 20 bases between them. CDR3 size: 19 residues. Germline V gene sequence: CDR1 MNHNS, CDR2 SASEGT. This CDR3 is CASSARGGETISGANVLTF. CDR3 nucleotide sequence: TGTGCCAGCAGTGCCCGAGGTGGGGAGACCATTTCTGGGGCCAACGTCCTGACTTTC.

J is TRBJ2-7 and V is TRBV30; TRBD2 is a possible D gene (6 bases). The CDR3 covers 11 residues. V was trimmed by 5 bases and J by 6 bases, leaving 11 bases between them. The germline CDR1 and CDR2 sequences are GTSNPN and SVGIG (reference sequence). CDR3 amino acids: CAWALEGEQYF. CDR3 nucleotides: TGTGCCTGGGCCCTGGAGGGCGAGCAGTACTTC.

The chain couples TRBV6-5 to TRBJ1-1, with D possibly being TRBD1 (6 bases). The CDR3 covers 14 residues. CDR1 MNHEY and CDR2 SVGAGI come from the germline V gene. Trimming took 4 bases from V and 1 from J, leaving 10 bases between them. The CDR3 region has the DNA TGTGCCAGCAGTTTGGGGACAAGGAACACTGAAGCTTTCTTT. Its translation: CASSLGTRNTEAFF.

The V and J genes are TRBV6-1 and TRBJ1-4, with 10 bases that match TRBD1. J was trimmed by 7 bases and V by 2 bases; bases with no gene match: 7. Germline V lookup: CDR1 MNHNS, CDR2 SASEGT. The CDR3 sequence is 16 residues long. Written as DNA, the CDR3 is TGTGCCAGCAGTGAACCCTATGGGACAGGGGTTGAAAAACTGTTTTTT. Translated: CASSEPYGTGVEKLFF.

V and J are TRBV4-3 and TRBJ2-2; a possible D gene is TRBD1 (6 bases). The germline V and J ends were trimmed by 5 bases and 8 bases, with 18 bases remaining between them. The CDR3 runs 15 residues. CDR1 and CDR2 (germline): LGHNA, YSLEER. The chain's CDR3 is CASSSTGRGRGELFF. As DNA, the CDR3 is TGCGCCAGCAGCTCGACAGGCCGGGGACGGGGGGAGCTGTTTTTT.

The V call is TRBV10-3, the J call TRBJ2-7; the D gene is possibly TRBD2 (6 bases). This CDR3 comprises 15 residues. Germline lookup yields CDR1 ENHRY and CDR2 SYGVKD. Trimming removed 0 bases from V and 9 bases from J, with 18 bases in between. The CDR3 loop is CAISESMGSKGGQYF. The CDR3 DNA sequence: TGTGCCATCAGTGAGTCGATGGGTAGTAAGGGAGGGCAGTACTTC.

The V and J genes are TRBV6-1 and TRBJ1-1, with 8 bases lining up with TRBD1. There are 14 residues in the CDR3. Trimming cost V 5 bases and J 4 bases; bases outside gene matches: 6. CDR1 MNHNS and CDR2 SASEGT come from the germline V gene. In DNA, the CDR3 is TGTGCCAGCAGTTCCCAGACAGGGGTCACTGAAGCTTTCTTT. Protein sequence: CASSSQTGVTEAFF.

V usage is TRBV4-1 and J usage is TRBJ2-2, with 9 bases lining up with TRBD2. The CDR3 spans 16 residues. Germline trimming cut 0 bases from V and 5 bases from J; bases unmatched to any gene: 4. Germline CDR1 is MGHRA and CDR2 is YSYEKL. CDR3 in DNA: TGCGCCAGCAGCCAAGAGGGGCTAGCGGGAACCGGGGAGCTGTTTTTT. Residues: CASSQEGLAGTGELFF.

This chain connects TRBV30 to TRBJ1-2; 9 bases line up with TRBD1. V shed 7 bases, J shed 6 bases, and the junction held 3 bases outside the gene matches. CDR1 and CDR2 (germline): GTSNPN, SVGIG (reference sequence). The CDR3 has 11 residues. The CDR3, as DNA: TGTGCCTCCTGGACAGGGGATGGCTACACCTTC. Its translation is CASWTGDGYTF.

DNA for the CDR3: TGCGCCAGCAGCCCCGGTTTAGGGACTAGAATGAATGAGCAGTTCTTC. This codes for CASSPGLGTRMNEQFF. The chain couples TRBV4-3 to TRBJ2-1; 8 bases line up with TRBD2. Germline V lookup: CDR1 LGHNA, CDR2 YSLEER. J was trimmed by 7 bases and V by 4 bases; bases with no gene match: 12. There are 16 residues in the CDR3.

The V gene is TRBV7-9, the J gene TRBJ1-1; the D is unclear. The V end lost 5 bases, the J end lost 4 bases, and 14 bases lay between the germline ends. CDR1 SEHNR and CDR2 FQNEAQ come from the germline V gene (reference sequence). This CDR3 is 14 amino acids long. The CDR3: CASSPWTAGTEAFF. As DNA, the CDR3 is TGTGCCAGCAGCCCATGGACCGCGGGCACTGAAGCTTTCTTT.

The V call is TRBV29-1, the J call TRBJ2-1; 9 nucleotides match TRBD1. J lost 8 bases, V lost 7 bases, and 9 bases had no gene match. CDR1 and CDR2 from the germline V gene are SQVTM and ANQGSEA. CDR3 size: 13 residues. DNA for the CDR3: TGCAGCGCCGGGGGACAGGGAAGCGATGAGCAGTTCTTC. It encodes CSAGGQGSDEQFF.